This T cell receptor beta chain was recovered during a study of tumor-infiltrating lymphocytes in primary liver carcinoma. Overall study context: Sample counts of productive TCRbeta reads spanned roughly 3.65 to 8 million; these counts were similar across tissue types.

V lost 6 bases and J lost 10; bases outside the gene matches: 10. The germline CDR1 and CDR2 sequences are WSHSY and SAAADI. This CDR3 comprises 14 residues. Bulk tissue was left unsorted, and RNA and DNA were co-extracted from 20-30 mg of it. The investigators made TCR beta cDNA from approximately 0.5 ug total RNA, using a constant-region primer. Modified slightly, ARM-PCR produced TCR beta libraries over three nested multiplex PCR rounds. The study ran its first two PCR rounds for about 11 cycles each, using TRBV1-TRBV30 forward primers and a C-beta reverse primer. One entry per CDR3 protein results from TCRdb running MiXCR on the multiplex PCR reads. The table lists 47,000 or so distinct CDR3 sequences, around three quarters of them singletons.

Sequenced input: liver tumor tissue from sampling region 3. Regarding subset: tumor region T3, left-lateral pole. This receptor was obtained from a man aged 40-49 years with primary liver carcinoma and hepatitis B virus infection. The chain has TRBV10-2 and TRBJ2-5; 11 positions match TRBD2. The CDR3 region is CASRETSGVGIQYF. The CDR3 DNA sequence: TGCGCCAGCAGAGAGACTAGCGGGGTGGGGATCCAGTACTTC.